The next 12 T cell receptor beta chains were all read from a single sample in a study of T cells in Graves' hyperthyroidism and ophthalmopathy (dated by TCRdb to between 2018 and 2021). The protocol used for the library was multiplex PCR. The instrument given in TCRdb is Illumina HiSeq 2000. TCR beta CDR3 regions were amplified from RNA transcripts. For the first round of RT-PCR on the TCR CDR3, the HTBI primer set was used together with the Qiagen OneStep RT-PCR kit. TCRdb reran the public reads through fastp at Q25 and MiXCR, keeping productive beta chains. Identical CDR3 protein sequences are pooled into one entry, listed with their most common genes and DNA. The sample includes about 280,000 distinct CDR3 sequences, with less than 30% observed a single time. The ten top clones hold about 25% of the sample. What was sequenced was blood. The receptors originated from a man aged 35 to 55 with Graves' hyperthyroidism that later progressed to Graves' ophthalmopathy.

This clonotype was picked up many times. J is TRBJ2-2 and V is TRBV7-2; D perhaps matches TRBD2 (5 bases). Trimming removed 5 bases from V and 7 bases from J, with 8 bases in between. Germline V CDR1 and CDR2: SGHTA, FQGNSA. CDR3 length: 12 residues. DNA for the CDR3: TGTGCCAGCAGCCGGGGAGACGGGGAGCTGTTTTTT. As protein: CASSRGDGELFF.

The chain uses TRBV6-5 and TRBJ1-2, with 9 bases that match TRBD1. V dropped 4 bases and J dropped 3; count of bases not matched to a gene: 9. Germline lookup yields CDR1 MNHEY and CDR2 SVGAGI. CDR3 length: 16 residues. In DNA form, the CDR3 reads TGTGCCAGCAGTTCTTATACAGGGGGCATCGACTATGGCTACACCTTC. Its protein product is CASSSYTGGIDYGYTF.

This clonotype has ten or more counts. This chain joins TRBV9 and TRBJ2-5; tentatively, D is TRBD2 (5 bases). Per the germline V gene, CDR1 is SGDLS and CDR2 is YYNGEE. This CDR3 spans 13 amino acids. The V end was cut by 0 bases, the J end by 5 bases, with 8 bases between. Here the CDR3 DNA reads TGTGCCAGCAGCGTAGCCCCGGGGGAGACCCAGTACTTC. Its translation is CASSVAPGETQYF. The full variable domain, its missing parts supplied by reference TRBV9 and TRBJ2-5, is DSGVTQTPKHLITATGQRVTLRCSPRSGDLSVYWYQQSLDQGLQFLIQYYNGEERAKGNILERFSAQQFPDLHSELNLSSLELGDSALYFCASSVAPGETQYFGPGTRLLVL.

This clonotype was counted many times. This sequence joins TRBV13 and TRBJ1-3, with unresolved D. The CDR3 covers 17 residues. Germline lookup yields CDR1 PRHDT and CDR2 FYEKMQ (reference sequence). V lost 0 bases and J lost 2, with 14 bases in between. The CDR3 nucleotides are TGTGCCAGCAGCTTAGGAGATTTAGGGCGCGCTGGAAACACCATATATTTT. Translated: CASSLGDLGRAGNTIYF.

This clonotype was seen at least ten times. The CDR3 region has the DNA TGTGCCAGCAGCTCATCCTCGGGCGAGCAGTACTTC. It codes for CASSSSSGEQYF. This chain connects TRBV5-6 to TRBJ2-7, with unresolved D. This CDR3 has 12 amino acids. The germline V gene encodes CDR1 SGHDT and CDR2 YYEEEE. The V end was cut by 3 bases, the J end by 6 bases, with 10 bases between.

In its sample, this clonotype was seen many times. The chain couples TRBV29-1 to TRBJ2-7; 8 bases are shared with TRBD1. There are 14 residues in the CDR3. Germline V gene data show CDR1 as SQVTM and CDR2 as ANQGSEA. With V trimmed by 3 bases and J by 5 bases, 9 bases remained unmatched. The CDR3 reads CSVEREDRDNEQYF. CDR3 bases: TGCAGCGTTGAGCGAGAGGACAGGGACAACGAGCAGTACTTC.

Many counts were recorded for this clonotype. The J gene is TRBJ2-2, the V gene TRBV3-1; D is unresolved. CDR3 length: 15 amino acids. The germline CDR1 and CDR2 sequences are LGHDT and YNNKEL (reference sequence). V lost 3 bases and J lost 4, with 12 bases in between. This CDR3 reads CASSHSSPGTGELFF. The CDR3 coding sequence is TGTGCCAGCAGCCATTCCAGCCCGGGCACCGGGGAGCTGTTTTTT. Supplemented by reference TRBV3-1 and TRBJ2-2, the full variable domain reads DTAVSQTPKYLVTQMGNDKSIKCEQNLGHDTMYWYKQDSKKFLKIMFSYNNKELIINETVPNRFSPKSPDKAHLNLHINSLELGDSAVYFCASSHSSPGTGELFFGEGSRLTVL.

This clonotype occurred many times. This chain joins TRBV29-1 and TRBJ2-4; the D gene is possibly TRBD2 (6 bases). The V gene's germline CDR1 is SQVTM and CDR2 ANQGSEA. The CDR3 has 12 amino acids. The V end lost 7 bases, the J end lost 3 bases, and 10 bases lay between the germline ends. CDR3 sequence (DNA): TGCAGCGCGGGGGACGGCAAAAACATTCAGTACTTC. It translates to CSAGDGKNIQYF.

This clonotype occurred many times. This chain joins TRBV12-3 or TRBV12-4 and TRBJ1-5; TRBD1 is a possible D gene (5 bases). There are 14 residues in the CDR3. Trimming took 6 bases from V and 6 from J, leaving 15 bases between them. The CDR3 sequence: CASSLAQGIQPQHF. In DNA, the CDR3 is TGTGCCAGCAGCCTCGCCCAGGGAATTCAGCCCCAGCATTTT.

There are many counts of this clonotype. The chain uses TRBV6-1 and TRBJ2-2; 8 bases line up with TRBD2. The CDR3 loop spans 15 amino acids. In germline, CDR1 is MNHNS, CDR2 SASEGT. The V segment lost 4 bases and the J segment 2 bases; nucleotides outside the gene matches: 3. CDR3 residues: CASSAGGPNTGELFF. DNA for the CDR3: TGTGCCAGCAGTGCGGGAGGGCCTAACACCGGGGAGCTGTTTTTT.

The CDR3 DNA reads TGTGCCAAGAGCCAAACTGGGGGGACGGTGAACACTGAAGCTTTCTTT. Protein: CAKSQTGGTVNTEAFF. The rearrangement uses TRBV14 and TRBJ1-1, with a tentative D call TRBD1 (5 bases). With 10 bases removed from V and 0 bases from J, the gap between germline ends came to 21 bases. CDR1 is SGHDN and CDR2 is FVKESK in the germline V gene. This CDR3 spans 16 amino acids.

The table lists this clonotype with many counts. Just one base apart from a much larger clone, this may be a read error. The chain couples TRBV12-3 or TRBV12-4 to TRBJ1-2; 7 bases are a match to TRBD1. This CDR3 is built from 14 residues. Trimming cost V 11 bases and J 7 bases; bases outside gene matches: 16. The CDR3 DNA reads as TGTGCCTGCACTCCCACAGGGGATGGTGGTGGCTACACCTTC. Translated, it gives CACTPTGDGGGYTF.